These T cell receptor beta chains were read from a single sample in a study of naive and memory T cell subsets. A single record per CDR3 protein comes from TCRdb applying MiXCR to the UMI-ligation and nested PCR reads. The sample contains 120,000 to 150,000 distinct CDR3 sequences, approximately 21% of which appear only once. The material sequenced was naive CD8+ T cells from blood. The receptor source for this set is a human donor in good health. Both conserved end residues are part of each CDR3. D genes are given only for firm matches. Size tells how often a clone was seen (once, few, many) or the class of an expanded clone, and some rows leave it out.

TRBV6-6	few	18	NA	TRBJ1-4	CASSPNRDSDATNEKLFF	TGTGCCAGCAGTCCAAACAGAGATTCGGATGCAACTAATGAAAAACTGTTTTTT
TRBV6-1	NA	16	TRBD1	TRBJ2-1	CASRMRQGRPYNEQFF	TGTGCCAGCAGGATGAGACAGGGGCGCCCGTACAATGAGCAGTTCTTC
TRBV6-5	few	12	NA	TRBJ2-7	CASSDNYYEQYF	TGTGCCAGCAGCGACAACTACTACGAGCAGTACTTC
TRBV6-5	NA	17	TRBD2	TRBJ2-1	CASSYLPGTSRRNEQFF	TGTGCCAGCAGTTACCTTCCCGGGACTAGTAGGCGCAATGAGCAGTTCTTC
TRBV27	few	16	TRBD1	TRBJ1-4	CASSLFHGQGKEKLFF	TGTGCCAGCAGTTTATTTCACGGACAGGGTAAAGAAAAACTGTTTTTT
TRBV4-3	few	17	TRBD2	TRBJ2-7	CASSQGGVAGGPLEQYF	TGCGCCAGCAGCCAAGGCGGAGTAGCGGGAGGGCCTCTGGAGCAGTACTTC
TRBV29-1	NA	16	TRBD2	TRBJ2-1	CSVEEEGRLAGNEQFF	TGCAGCGTTGAAGAGGAAGGGCGACTAGCGGGAAATGAGCAGTTCTTC
TRBV28	NA	13	NA	TRBJ2-7	CASSSVRGGEQYF	TGTGCCAGCAGTTCTGTCCGGGGAGGCGAGCAGTACTTC
TRBV12-2	NA	17	NA	TRBJ2-2	CASRHDSGSLHTGELFF	TGTGCAAGTCGCCATGATAGCGGGAGCCTTCACACCGGGGAGCTGTTTTTT
TRBV12-3/TRBV12-4	NA	13	NA	TRBJ1-2	CASRGGNIYGYTF	TGTGCCAGCAGGGGGGGAAACATCTATGGCTACACCTTC
TRBV27	NA	15	NA	TRBJ2-7	CASSFNGAGDHEQYF	TGTGCCAGCAGTTTTAATGGCGCAGGGGACCACGAGCAGTACTTC
TRBV2	few	13	NA	TRBJ2-2	CASYSWKSGELFF	TGTGCCAGCTATAGTTGGAAGTCCGGGGAGCTGTTTTTT
TRBV7-9	NA	16	NA	TRBJ2-7	CASSPGGPGRSYEQYF	TGTGCCAGCAGCCCAGGAGGTCCAGGGCGTAGTTACGAGCAGTACTTC
TRBV9	NA	14	NA	TRBJ2-3	CASSDGSTTDTQYF	TGTGCCAGCAGCGATGGGTCCACCACAGATACGCAGTATTTT
TRBV27	few	12	NA	TRBJ2-5	CGAGAVQETQYF	TGTGGGGCGGGGGCAGTCCAAGAGACCCAGTACTTC
TRBV6-1	many	15	NA	TRBJ2-1	CASKTTGVSYNEQFF	TGTGCCAGCAAAACAACAGGAGTCTCCTACAATGAGCAGTTCTTC
TRBV29-1	NA	15	TRBD2	TRBJ2-3	CSVDSLAGYTDTQYF	TGCAGCGTTGATTCCCTAGCGGGATACACAGATACGCAGTATTTT
TRBV6-5	many	12	NA	TRBJ1-1	CASSYEGRVAFF	TGTGCCAGCAGTTACGAGGGAAGAGTCGCTTTCTTT
TRBV12-5	NA	15	TRBD1	TRBJ2-4	CASGFGQVAKNIQYF	TGTGCTAGTGGTTTCGGACAGGTAGCCAAAAACATTCAGTACTTC
TRBV4-3	NA	13	NA	TRBJ1-2	CASSPITYYGYTF	TGCGCCAGCAGCCCAATAACTTACTATGGCTACACCTTC
TRBV3-1	few	13	NA	TRBJ2-1	CASSQGMSHEQFF	TGTGCCAGCAGCCAAGGAATGAGTCATGAGCAGTTCTTC
TRBV29-1	few	14	NA	TRBJ2-7	CSVRRQEPNYEQYF	TGCAGCGTACGACGACAGGAGCCGAATTACGAGCAGTACTTC
TRBV3-1	few	15	TRBD1	TRBJ2-7	CASSHPGTGVYEQYF	TGTGCCAGCAGCCACCCCGGGACAGGGGTCTACGAGCAGTACTTC
TRBV27	many	12	NA	TRBJ1-6	CASSGPGSPLHF	TGTGCCAGCTCGGGCCCGGGTTCACCCCTCCACTTT
TRBV11-2	many	13	NA	TRBJ1-5	CASSTNSNQPQHF	TGTGCCAGCAGCACTAATAGCAATCAGCCCCAGCATTTT
TRBV29-1	NA	18	TRBD1	TRBJ2-6	CSVEAPGQGDSGANVLTF	TGCAGCGTTGAAGCTCCGGGACAGGGCGATTCTGGGGCCAACGTCCTGACTTTC
TRBV12-5	NA	14	NA	TRBJ2-3	CASVFGEVVDTQYF	TGTGCTAGTGTATTTGGCGAGGTAGTAGATACGCAGTATTTT
TRBV4-1	few	11	NA	TRBJ2-7	CASSQGVEQYF	TGCGCCAGCAGCCAAGGAGTCGAGCAGTACTTC
TRBV7-9	few	20	TRBD2	TRBJ2-1	CASSLVLNRAGVGGNNEQFF	TGTGCCAGCAGTCTTGTCCTGAACCGGGCGGGAGTAGGTGGAAACAATGAGCAGTTCTTC
TRBV27	NA	14	NA	TRBJ2-1	CASSWAGIYNEQFF	TGTGCCAGCAGTTGGGCGGGAATTTACAATGAGCAGTTCTTC
TRBV6-5	NA	15	NA	TRBJ2-7	CASSYSEGEWGEQYF	TGTGCCAGCAGTTATTCCGAGGGGGAATGGGGCGAGCAGTACTTC
TRBV19	NA	17	TRBD2	TRBJ2-1	CASSIQGLAGGGNEQFF	TGTGCCAGTAGTATACAGGGGCTAGCGGGAGGGGGCAATGAGCAGTTCTTC
TRBV6-5	few	13	NA	TRBJ1-2	CASREHYRSGYTF	TGTGCCAGCAGGGAACACTACAGGAGTGGCTACACCTTC
TRBV12-3/TRBV12-4	few	12	NA	TRBJ2-1	CASSFMGNEQFF	TGTGCCAGCAGTTTCATGGGCAATGAGCAGTTCTTC
TRBV20-1	NA	13	TRBD1	TRBJ2-7	CSAITGVAYEQYF	TGCAGTGCAATTACAGGGGTGGCCTACGAGCAGTACTTC
TRBV28	NA	15	TRBD1	TRBJ1-2	CASSFSGTEDYGYTF	TGTGCCAGCAGTTTCTCCGGGACAGAGGATTATGGCTACACCTTC
TRBV7-6	NA	14	TRBD1	TRBJ1-4	CASSPGTDGEKLFF	TGTGCCAGCAGCCCCGGGACAGATGGAGAAAAACTGTTTTTT
TRBV4-1	NA	14	NA	TRBJ2-7	CASSQESGGYEQYF	TGCGCCAGCAGCCAAGAATCGGGCGGCTACGAGCAGTACTTC
TRBV20-1	NA	13	NA	TRBJ2-2	CSASLPGTGELFF	TGCAGTGCGTCACTCCCGGGGACCGGGGAGCTGTTTTTT
TRBV4-1	few	13	NA	TRBJ1-2	CASSPLTNYGYTF	TGCGCCAGCAGCCCACTAACTAACTATGGCTACACCTTC
TRBV27	NA	14	NA	TRBJ2-5	CASSFGQSQETQYF	TGTGCCAGCAGTTTCGGGCAGAGCCAAGAGACCCAGTACTTC
TRBV28	few	14	TRBD1	TRBJ1-1	CASSLTGGLTEAFF	TGTGCCAGCAGTTTGACAGGGGGGCTTACTGAAGCTTTCTTT
TRBV9	NA	15	TRBD1	TRBJ1-6	CASSPQGGGDSPLHF	TGTGCCAGCAGCCCCCAGGGGGGGGGGGATTCACCCCTCCACTTT
TRBV6-2/TRBV6-3	few	15	TRBD2	TRBJ2-1	CASSPRTSGSYEQFF	TGTGCCAGCTCGCCCCGAACTAGCGGGAGCTATGAGCAGTTCTTC
TRBV6-5	few	12	NA	TRBJ1-1	CASTTGGAEAFF	TGTGCCAGCACCACGGGGGGCGCTGAAGCTTTCTTT
TRBV9	NA	15	NA	TRBJ2-3	CASSVDGRVADTQYF	TGTGCCAGCAGCGTAGATGGCAGGGTAGCAGATACGCAGTATTTT